This entry is about one T cell receptor beta chain. Its antigen is currently unknown. Germline and junction disagree at one end, which may indicate a read error. The V gene's germline CDR1 is SGHDN and CDR2 FVKESK. The CDR3 consists of 13 residues. An immunoSEQ assay, version v3.0, was performed at survey level. The repertoire was sequenced with immunoSEQ multiplex PCR; TCRdb's copy has only in-frame clones and lacks some. The repertoire holds about 29,000 clones, with over 80% as singletons. This sample is drawn from a study of long-term antiretroviral therapy in people with HIV. General observations from the study: ART preceded a rise in diversity that nonetheless stayed lower than in transplant donor controls.

The sequencing used unsorted PBMCs, collected 3.2 years before starting antiretroviral therapy. The chain joins TRBV14 to TRBJ2-7; 8 nucleotides align to TRBD1. The receptor comes from a man aged 50-59 years with HIV. CDR3 coding DNA: TGTGCCAGCAGCCAAGACCGGGGACAGGTCTCGATCTTC. It codes for CASSQDRGQVSIF.